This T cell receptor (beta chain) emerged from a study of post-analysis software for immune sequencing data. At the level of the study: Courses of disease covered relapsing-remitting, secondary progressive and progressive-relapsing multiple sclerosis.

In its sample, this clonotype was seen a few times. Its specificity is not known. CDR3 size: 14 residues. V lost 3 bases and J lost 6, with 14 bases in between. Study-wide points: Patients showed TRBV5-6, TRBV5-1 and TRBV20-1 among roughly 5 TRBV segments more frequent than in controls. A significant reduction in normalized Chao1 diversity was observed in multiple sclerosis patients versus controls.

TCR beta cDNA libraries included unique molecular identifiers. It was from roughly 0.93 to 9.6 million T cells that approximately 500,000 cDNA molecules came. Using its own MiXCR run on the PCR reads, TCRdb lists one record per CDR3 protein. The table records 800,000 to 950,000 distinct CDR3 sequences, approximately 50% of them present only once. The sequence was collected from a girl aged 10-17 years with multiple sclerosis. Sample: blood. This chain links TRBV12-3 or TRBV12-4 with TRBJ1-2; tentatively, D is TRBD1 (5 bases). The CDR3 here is CASSFSGPRDGYTF. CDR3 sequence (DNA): TGTGCCAGCAGTTTCTCGGGACCCCGAGATGGCTACACCTTC.